This TCR beta chain was recorded in a study of blood T cells in healthy people across ages (dated by TCRdb to 2015 to 2017). Study-wide context: In model experiments, template switching captured roughly one uniquely barcoded TCR beta cDNA molecule for every two T cells. Four age groups were formed from the donors: young (average approximately 15 years), middle-aged (around 41), aged (around 62) and long-lived (less than 85). To avoid experimental bias, donors of different ages were spread randomly across the sequencing lanes. For two donors (one aged 18 to 30 and one aged 80 or older), the study analyzed two additional independent replicas of 1 million unique cDNA reads from the same blood draw. Using deep sequencing normalized with unique cDNA molecular identifiers, the study measured how TCR beta repertoire diversity changes with age.

Library construction relied on 5' RACE. The instrument was an Illumina HiSeq 2500. A second about 7 to 12 cycle PCR used a sample-barcoded 5' primer and a J-beta primer mix. A template-switch 5' adaptor carrying 12 random nucleotides introduced a unique molecular identifier onto each TCR beta cDNA molecule. Each sample yielded at least 2.5 million CDR3-containing paired-end reads. First-strand cDNA synthesis was performed from all RNA using the Mint cDNA synthesis kit, with priming by a TRBC-specific oligonucleotide. Following uracil-DNA glycosylase treatment, all cDNA underwent a first 18-cycle PCR with the universal primers M1SS and BC2_uni_R. The authors processed their data as follows. For normalization, 1 million high-quality reads, each with a distinct molecular identifier, were randomly selected from each sample. Instead of being binned into consensus sequences, reads that shared molecular identifiers were thrown out. MiTCR, run with a Q25 quality threshold and the strictest error-elimination algorithm, handled CDR3 identification, clonotype clustering and error correction. A nonparametric unseen species model with Euler transformation was used to estimate lower-bound total TCR beta diversity. TCRdb redid the processing of the public reads, applying fastp at Q25 and MiXCR, and retained in-frame beta chains. Rows matching on CDR3 protein sequence are summarized as one entry with the most common DNA and genes. The V and J calls shown here were made by TCRdb, not taken from the authors' results. For this sample there are 1.6 million or so distinct CDR3 sequences; roughly a third appear just once. The ten top clones hold around 11% of the sample.

The donors were about 40 Caucasian individuals from Russia, aged roughly 6 to 90 years, who were systemically healthy. Each donor gave 8 to 10 milliliters of peripheral blood, drawn into EDTA-treated Vacutainer tubes. PBMCs were isolated by Ficoll-Paque density-gradient centrifugation, with at least 6 million obtained per sample. Trizol reagent was used to extract total RNA from PBMCs, with at least 5.5 micrograms per sample. The percentages of naive CD45RAhigh/CD27high T cells were determined by flow cytometry on a PBMC aliquot from every donor. CDR1 and CDR2 were assigned from the germline V gene as SQVTM and ANQGSEA. V is cut back by 4 bases and J by 2 bases, with 2 bases in the junction unmatched. CDR3 length: 12 amino acids, cysteine to phenylalanine. The entry retains the CDR3 DNA only, 36 bases that are in frame from base 1. This clonotype was seen ten or more times. What this receptor recognizes is not known. Base qualities are not at hand, and no much larger clone is one base apart.

Broad study findings and their caveats: Bulk unsorted PBMC profiling prevented conclusive comparison of naive and antigen-experienced compartments. Because the CMV infection status of the donors was unknown, age-related changes in expanded clonotypes may potentially have been confounded. Observed TCR beta diversity per million T cells fell roughly linearly with age, and a significant reduction was already apparent by age roughly 40. Total diversity estimates from one million sequenced T cells were considered lower bounds and underestimates. Compared with the aged group, more naive CD4+ T cells, fewer expanded clones and increased TCR diversity were shown by the long-lived group, suggesting age selection. There was a strong correlation between observed TCR beta diversity and the percentage of naive T cells measured by flow cytometry.

The sequence derives from a woman in her twenties or thirties in good health. The chain is encoded by TRBV29-1 joined to TRBJ2-7; TRBD1 fits 7 bases in the junction. The specimen sequenced was blood. At the DNA level, the sequence is TGCAGCGTTGGGGGGACAGCCTACGAGCAGTACTTC. It specifies CSVGGTAYEQYF.